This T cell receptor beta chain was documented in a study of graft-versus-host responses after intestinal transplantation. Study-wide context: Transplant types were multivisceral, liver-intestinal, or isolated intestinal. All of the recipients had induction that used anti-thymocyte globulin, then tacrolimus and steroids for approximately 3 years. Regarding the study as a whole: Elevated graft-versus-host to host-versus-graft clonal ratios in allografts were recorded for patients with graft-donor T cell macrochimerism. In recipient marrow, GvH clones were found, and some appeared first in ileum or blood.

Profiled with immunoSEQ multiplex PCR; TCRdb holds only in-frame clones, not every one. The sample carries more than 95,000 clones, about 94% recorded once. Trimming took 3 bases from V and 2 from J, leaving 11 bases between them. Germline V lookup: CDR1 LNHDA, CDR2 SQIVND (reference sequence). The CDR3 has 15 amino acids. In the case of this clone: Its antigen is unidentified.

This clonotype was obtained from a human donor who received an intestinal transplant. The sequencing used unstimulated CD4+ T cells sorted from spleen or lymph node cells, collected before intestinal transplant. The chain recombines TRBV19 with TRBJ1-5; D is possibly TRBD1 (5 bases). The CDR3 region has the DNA TGTGCCAGTAGTATTCGAGGGGAGGGCAATCAGCCCCAGCATTTT. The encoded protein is CASSIRGEGNQPQHF. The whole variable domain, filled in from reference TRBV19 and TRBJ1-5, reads DGGITQSPKYLFRKEGQNVTLSCEQNLNHDAMYWYRQDPGQGLRLIYYSQIVNDFQKGDIAEGYSVSREKKESFPLTVTSAQKNPTAFYLCASSIRGEGNQPQHFGDGTRLSIL.